The 9 T cell receptor beta chains below come from one sample, sequenced in a study of response to subunit inactivated influenza vaccine. TCRdb reprocessed the RT-PCR reads via MiXCR and lists one record per CDR3 protein. The table has about 620,000 distinct CDR3 sequences, 10% to 15% seen once. Sample: PBMCs from blood, taken on the day of vaccination. The receptors originated from a man aged 50 or older who received an inactivated influenza vaccine.

As regards this clonotype: An end of the junction differs from the germline gene, which may be a read error. The chain carries TRBV7-7 and TRBJ2-1; D is ambiguous. CDR1 is SSHAT and CDR2 is FNYEAQ in the germline V gene (reference sequence). This CDR3 has 14 amino acids. The DNA for the CDR3 is TGTGCTAGCAGCTTAGCTGTTGCCGGGAATGAGCAGTTCTTC. Its translation: CASSLAVAGNEQFF.

This clonotype was counted at least ten times. The J gene is TRBJ2-3, the V gene TRBV28, with 9 bases aligning to TRBD2. J lost 2 bases, V lost 2 bases, and 5 bases had no gene match. The germline V gene has CDR1 MDHEN and CDR2 SYDVKM. The CDR3 totals 16 residues. The CDR3 sequence: CASSLNSGGFTDTQYF. DNA for the CDR3: TGTGCCAGCAGTTTAAATAGCGGGGGTTTCACAGATACGCAGTATTTT.

A few counts support this clonotype. The rearrangement joins TRBV28 to TRBJ1-2; 10 bases are shared with TRBD1. Germline V gives CDR1 MDHEN, CDR2 SYDVKM. The length of the CDR3 is 18 residues. V was pared by 6 bases and J by 4 bases, with 17 bases of the junction left unmatched. The CDR3 loop reads CASRATGTGALPLYGYTF. DNA for the CDR3: TGTGCCAGCAGGGCTACAGGGACAGGGGCGCTCCCTCTCTATGGCTACACCTTC.

The chain combines TRBV5-1 with TRBJ2-4; D perhaps matches TRBD2 (5 bases). CDR1 SGHRS and CDR2 YFSETQ come from the germline V gene. CDR3 length: 17 amino acids. V was cut by 0 bases and J by 1 base, with 14 bases left in between. The DNA of the CDR3 is TGCGCCAGCAGCTTGGTGGGAGCCAATACGGCCAAAAACATTCAGTACTTC. This translates into CASSLVGANTAKNIQYF.

In this sample, this clonotype turned up a few times. The chain joins TRBV3-1 to TRBJ2-3, with TRBD2 matching over 15 bases. The J segment lost 0 bases and the V segment lost 2 bases, leaving 9 bases of the junction unmatched. Germline values: CDR1 LGHDT, CDR2 YNNKEL (reference sequence). CDR3 size: 20 residues. Here the CDR3 DNA reads TGTGCCAGCAGCCAACTCGGACTAGCGGGAGGGCCACGAAGCACAGATACGCAGTATTTT. This codes for CASSQLGLAGGPRSTDTQYF.

This clonotype was counted only a few times. V gene TRBV6-1 combines with J gene TRBJ2-5, with a tentative D call TRBD1 (6 bases). The germline V and J ends were trimmed by 10 bases and 4 bases, with 16 bases remaining between them. The CDR3 sequence is 13 residues long. CDR1 is MNHNS and CDR2 is SASEGT in the germline V gene. Here the CDR3 reads CATSTGKSETQYF. For the CDR3, the DNA is TGTGCCACCTCAACAGGGAAATCAGAGACCCAGTACTTC.

The chain uses TRBV12-3 or TRBV12-4 and TRBJ2-5; the match to TRBD1 covers 7 bases. V trimming: 3 bases; J trimming: 3 bases; junction bases outside the gene matches: 7. The CDR3 runs to 15 residues. In DNA, the CDR3 is TGTGCCAGCAGTTTCCGGACAGGTGGGAAAGAGACCCAGTACTTC. This codes for CASSFRTGGKETQYF.

V usage is TRBV20-1 and J usage is TRBJ2-5; TRBD2 might be the D (5 bases). Trimming cost V 1 base and J 5 bases, with 11 bases left between them. CDR1 and CDR2 (germline): DFQATT, SNEGSKA (reference sequence). This CDR3 has 13 amino acids. DNA of the CDR3: TGCAGTGCTAGAGTTCGGAGCGGTGAGACCCAGTACTTC. This translates into CSARVRSGETQYF.

The chain recombines TRBV3-1 with TRBJ2-5, with D possibly matching TRBD2 (5 bases). Germline V gene data show CDR1 as LGHDT and CDR2 as YNNKEL (reference sequence). V was clipped by 2 bases and J by 7 bases, with 11 bases between them. The CDR3 is made up of 13 amino acids. CDR3: CASSQLGSVTQYF. In DNA, the CDR3 is TGTGCCAGCAGCCAACTTGGGAGTGTGACCCAGTACTTC.